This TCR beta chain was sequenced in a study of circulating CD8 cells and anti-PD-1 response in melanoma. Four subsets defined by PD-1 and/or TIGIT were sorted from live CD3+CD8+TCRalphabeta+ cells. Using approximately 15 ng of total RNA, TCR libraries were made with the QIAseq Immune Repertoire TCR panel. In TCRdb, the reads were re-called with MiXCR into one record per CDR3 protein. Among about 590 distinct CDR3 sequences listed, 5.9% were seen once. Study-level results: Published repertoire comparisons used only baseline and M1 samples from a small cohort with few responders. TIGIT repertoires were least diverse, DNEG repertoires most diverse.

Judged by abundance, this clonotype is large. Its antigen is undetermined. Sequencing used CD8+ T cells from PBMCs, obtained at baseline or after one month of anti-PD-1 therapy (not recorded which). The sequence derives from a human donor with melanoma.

CDR3 nucleotide sequence: TGTGCCAGCAGCTCCCACCTAGCGGACAGCACAGATACGCAGTATTTT. It yields the protein CASSSHLADSTDTQYF. J is TRBJ2-3 and V is TRBV7-2; 7 bases are a match to TRBD2. The CDR3 has 16 amino acids. Germline V gives CDR1 SGHTA, CDR2 FQGNSA. V lost 4 bases to trimming and J lost 0 bases; unmatched junction nucleotides: 7.